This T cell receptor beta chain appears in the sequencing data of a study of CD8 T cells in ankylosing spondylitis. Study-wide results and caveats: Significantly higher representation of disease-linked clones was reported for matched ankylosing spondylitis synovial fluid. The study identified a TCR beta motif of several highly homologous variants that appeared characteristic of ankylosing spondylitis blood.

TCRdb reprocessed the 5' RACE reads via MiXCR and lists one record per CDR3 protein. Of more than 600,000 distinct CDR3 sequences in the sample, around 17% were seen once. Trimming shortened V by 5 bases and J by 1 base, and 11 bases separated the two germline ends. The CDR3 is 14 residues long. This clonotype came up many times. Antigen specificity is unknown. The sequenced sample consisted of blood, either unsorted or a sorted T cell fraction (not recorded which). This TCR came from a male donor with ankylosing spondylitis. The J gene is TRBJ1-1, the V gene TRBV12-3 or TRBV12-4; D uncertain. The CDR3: CASSDPTRNTEAFF. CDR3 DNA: TGTGCCAGCAGTGACCCGACGCGGAACACTGAAGCTTTCTTT.